The clone carrying this T cell receptor beta chain was picked up many times. Its antigen is currently unknown. A single record per CDR3 protein comes from TCRdb applying MiXCR to the PCR reads. The repertoire has fewer than 75,000 distinct CDR3 sequences, 15% to 20% of them found once; the top ten carry 1.3% to 1.5%. The data derive from a study of molecular identifiers for immune sequencing clone quantification. The study, taken as a whole, reports: For highly expanded clones, sizes could be underestimated when identical TCR molecules share a barcode. Over 99% of effector molecules, but under 1% in naive cells, were held by clones with more than 20 RNA copies. Detection of one spiked Jurkat cell's TCR RNA reportedly worked in about a million naive cells.

CDR1 is LNHDA and CDR2 is SQIVND in the germline V gene (reference sequence). After removal of 6 bases from V and 5 bases from J, the junction contained 9 bases not matched to a gene. The length of the CDR3 is 15 residues. This sequence originates from a human donor in good health. Some libraries in this study had Jurkat cell RNA spiked in. This chain links TRBV19 with TRBJ2-3; TRBD2 matches 9 bases. Input material: naive CD8+ T cells from blood, with Jurkat cell RNA spiked in. As for subset: FACS-sorted CD8+CD4-CCR7+CD45RA+ naive T cells. CDR3 protein: CASSALAGIVDTQYF. DNA of the CDR3: TGTGCCAGTAGCGCCCTAGCGGGAATTGTAGATACGCAGTATTTT. Variable domain in full (rest from reference TRBV19 and TRBJ2-3): DGGITQSPKYLFRKEGQNVTLSCEQNLNHDAMYWYRQDPGQGLRLIYYSQIVNDFQKGDIAEGYSVSREKKESFPLTVTSAQKNPTAFYLCASSALAGIVDTQYFGPGTRLTVL.